This T cell receptor (beta chain) was captured in a study of blood T cell repertoires in COVID-19. Overall study: Sites in the United States, Italy and Spain provided acute and convalescent COVID-19 samples.

Measured with immunoSEQ multiplex PCR; TCRdb has only the in-frame clones, and not every one. Of approximately 240,000 clones listed, roughly 85% are singletons. Germline CDR1 is SGHRS and CDR2 is YFSETQ. The CDR3 sequence is 15 residues long. V gave up 5 bases and J gave up 3 bases; unmatched junction bases: 10. The material sequenced was peripheral blood. The chain has TRBV5-1 and TRBJ1-2, with TRBD1 matching over 7 bases. The receptor was isolated from a woman under 30 who had recovered from COVID-19. The CDR3 reads CASRDGTELYYGYTF. In DNA, the CDR3 is TGCGCCAGCAGGGATGGGACAGAGCTATACTATGGCTACACCTTC. The entire variable domain, with the rest obtained from reference TRBV5-1 and TRBJ1-2, is as follows: KAGVTQTPRYLIKTRGQQVTLSCSPISGHRSVSWYQQTPGQGLQFLFEYFSETQRNKGNFPGRFSGRQFSNSRSEMNVSTLELGDSALYLCASRDGTELYYGYTFGSGTRLTVV.